Below, 25 T cell receptor beta chains from the same sample are listed, as sequenced in a study of cytomegalovirus exposure and HLA in healthy donors. Primers included in the PCR were 60 Vbeta and 13 Jbeta primers. Using immunoSEQ multiplex PCR, the repertoire was profiled, and TCRdb retains in-frame clones only, with some absent. Of just over 200,000 clones in the sample, around four fifths were seen once. Specimen: PBMCs. These receptors were obtained from a woman aged 40 to 49 in good health and CMV-seronegative.

This chain links TRBV7-3 with TRBJ2-1, with 7 nucleotides matching TRBD2. V gave up 6 bases and J gave up 5 bases; unmatched junction bases: 7. This CDR3 comprises 14 residues. Germline V gene sequence: CDR1 SGHTA, CDR2 FQGTGA. CDR3 bases: TGTGCCAGCAGGTTAGCGGGTTTGAACAATGAGCAGTTCTTC. It specifies CASRLAGLNNEQFF. Drawing the rest from reference TRBV7-3 and TRBJ2-1, the complete variable domain is GAGVSQTPSNKVTEKGKYVELRCDPISGHTALYWYRQSLGQGPEFLIYFQGTGAADDSGLPNDRFFAVRPEGSVSTLKIQRTERGDSAVYLCASRLAGLNNEQFFGPGTRLTVL.

The rearrangement links TRBV7-8 to TRBJ1-5; D is uncertain. The V and J ends lost 2 bases and 6 bases respectively, with 17 bases between them. There are 16 residues in the CDR3. Germline CDR1 SGHVS, CDR2 FQNEAQ. CDR3 sequence reads: CASSLIAPLVGQPQHF. For the CDR3, the DNA is TGTGCCAGCAGCTTAATAGCGCCATTGGTGGGTCAGCCCCAGCATTTT.

The rearrangement joins TRBV4-1 to TRBJ2-3; TRBD2 agrees at 8 bases. The CDR3 spans 17 residues. J gave up 1 base and V 3 bases, and 9 bases lay outside the gene matches. In germline, CDR1 is MGHRA, CDR2 YSYEKL. CDR3 region: CASSHFGGVEGTDTQYF. The CDR3 DNA sequence: TGCGCCAGCAGCCACTTCGGGGGGGTAGAGGGCACAGATACGCAGTATTTT.

The chain uses TRBV6-5 and TRBJ2-3, with a weak D call TRBD1 (6 bases). The V gene's germline CDR1 is MNHEY and CDR2 SVGAGI. The CDR3 consists of 15 residues. V dropped 2 bases and J dropped 4 bases, with 13 bases sitting between them. The CDR3 sequence: CASSYGGPSADTQYF. The DNA for the CDR3 is TGTGCCAGCAGTTACGGGGGCCCGAGCGCAGATACGCAGTATTTT.

The J gene is TRBJ1-5, the V gene TRBV7-9; weak D call: TRBD1 (6 bases). V lost 5 bases to trimming and J lost 5 bases, with 10 bases between them. The CDR3 spans 13 residues. Per germline, CDR1 SEHNR and CDR2 FQNEAQ (reference sequence). CDR3 sequence (DNA): TGTGCCAGCAGCCCAAACAGGGATCAGCCCCAGCATTTT. It codes for CASSPNRDQPQHF.

The table lists this clone with a few counts. This rearrangement joins TRBV27 to TRBJ2-1; D gene ambiguous. The CDR3 covers 13 residues. CDR1 and CDR2 (germline): MNHEY, SMNVEV (reference sequence). The ends were cut back, 0 bases at V and 7 bases at J, with 7 bases in the middle. In nucleotides, the CDR3 is TGTGCCAGCAGTTTATCCGTGCGGAATGAGCAGTTCTTC. Translated, it gives CASSLSVRNEQFF.

V is TRBV7-4 and J is TRBJ2-7; a weak D match, TRBD1 (6 bases). The germline V gene encodes CDR1 SGHVT and CDR2 SQSDAQ. The CDR3 length is 15 residues. Written as DNA, the CDR3 is TGTGTCAGAAGCCCTGAACATGGACAGCCTTACGAGCAGTACTTC. Translated: CVRSPEHGQPYEQYF.

The rearrangement uses TRBV18 and TRBJ2-7, with TRBD1 matching 8 bases. Looked up from germline, CDR1 is KGHSH and CDR2 is LQKENI. The ends lost 3 bases at V and 4 bases at J; junction bases unmatched: 2. This CDR3 comprises 13 residues. CDR3: CASSPRTGYEQYF. The CDR3 DNA sequence: TGTGCCAGCTCACCCAGGACAGGGTACGAGCAGTACTTC. The entire variable domain, with the rest obtained from reference TRBV18 and TRBJ2-7, is as follows: NAGVMQNPRHLVRRRGQEARLRCSPMKGHSHVYWYRQLPEEGLKFMVYLQKENIIDESGMPKERFSAEFPKEGPSILRIQQVVRGDSAAYFCASSPRTGYEQYFGPGTRLTVT.

This clone was detected once. The chain is built from TRBV11-3 and TRBJ2-5, with 7 bases aligning to TRBD2. With V trimmed by 1 base and J by 4 bases, 6 bases remained unmatched. The CDR3 runs 15 residues. Germline assignment: CDR1 SGHNT and CDR2 YENEEA. The DNA for the CDR3 is TGTGCCAGCAGCTTAGGTCTAGCGGAGGGAGAGACCCAGTACTTC. Amino acid sequence: CASSLGLAEGETQYF. Looking up the rest from reference TRBV11-3 and TRBJ2-5 gives the full variable domain: EAGVVQSPRYKIIEKKQPVAFWCNPISGHNTLYWYLQNLGQGPELLIRYENEEAVDDSQLPKDRFSAERLKGVDSTLKIQPAELGDSAVYLCASSLGLAEGETQYFGPGTRLLVL.

The rearrangement uses TRBV27 and TRBJ1-2; perhaps TRBD1 as D (5 bases). Germline values: CDR1 MNHEY, CDR2 SMNVEV (reference sequence). V shed 3 bases and J shed 7 bases, with 12 bases lying between them. The CDR3 length is 13 residues. CDR3 protein: CASSFRGESGYTF. In DNA form, the CDR3 reads TGTGCCAGCAGTTTTAGGGGCGAGAGTGGCTACACCTTC.

The chain has TRBV15 and TRBJ1-2; 7 bases line up with TRBD1. The length of the CDR3 is 15 residues. The trim removed 1 base at V and 4 bases at J, leaving 6 bases unmatched. Per germline, CDR1 LNHNV and CDR2 YYDKDF (reference sequence). CDR3 in DNA: TGTGCCACCAGCAGAGGGAGGGACAGCTTCTATGGCTACACCTTC. It encodes CATSRGRDSFYGYTF. The variable domain in full, with the rest retrieved from reference TRBV15 and TRBJ1-2, is DAMVIQNPRYQVTQFGKPVTLSCSQTLNHNVMYWYQQKSSQAPKLLFHYYDKDFNNEADTPDNFQSRRPNTSFCFLDIRSPGLGDTAMYLCATSRGRDSFYGYTFGSGTRLTVV.

This chain connects TRBV5-5 to TRBJ2-7; D unresolved. The length of the CDR3 is 15 residues. In germline, CDR1 is SGHKS, CDR2 YYEKEE (reference sequence). Trimming stripped 2 bases from V and 5 bases from J, with 17 bases between. The CDR3 DNA sequence: TGTGCCAGCAGCTTTAGGTCTCGCAGGTCCGACGAGCAGTACTTC. Translation: CASSFRSRRSDEQYF. Based on the CDR3 plus reference TRBV5-5 and TRBJ2-7, the full variable domain is DAGVTQSPTHLIKTRGQQVTLRCSPISGHKSVSWYQQVLGQGPQFIFQYYEKEERGRGNFPDRFSARQFPNYSSELNVNALLLGDSALYLCASSFRSRRSDEQYFGPGTRLTVT.

The table lists this clone with a few counts. This chain connects TRBV6-1 to TRBJ2-3, with 9 nucleotides matching TRBD1. The germline gives CDR1 MNHNS, CDR2 SASEGT. The ends lost 4 bases at V and 2 bases at J; junction bases unmatched: 7. This CDR3 is 16 amino acids long. CDR3 loop: CASSARDRDLTDTQYF. CDR3 nucleotide sequence: TGTGCCAGCAGTGCCCGGGACAGGGACCTCACAGATACGCAGTATTTT.

This clone was observed once. This chain links TRBV7-2 with TRBJ1-2; the match to TRBD1 covers 9 bases. Germline V gene lookup returns CDR1 SGHTA and CDR2 FQGNSA. CDR3 length equals 13 residues. The junction had 6 bases not matched to a gene; V was cut back by 6 bases and J by 7 bases. This chain's CDR3 is CASRTTGGGGYTF. CDR3 DNA sequence: TGTGCCAGCAGGACAACAGGGGGCGGTGGCTACACCTTC.

This clone was observed a single time. The rearrangement joins TRBV10-3 to TRBJ2-3, with 14 bases aligning to TRBD2. The CDR3 runs 16 residues. Germline CDR1 and CDR2: ENHRY and SYGVKD. V was pared by 4 bases and J by 5 bases, with 5 bases of the junction left unmatched. The CDR3 DNA follows: TGTGCCATCAGTGCGACTAGCGGGAGGGGAAAAGATACGCAGTATTTT. Amino acids: CAISATSGRGKDTQYF.

In regard to this clone: Germline is not matched at one junction end, which may reflect a read error. J is TRBJ1-1 and V is TRBV7-9; D remains ambiguous. Germline CDR1 reads SEHNR; CDR2 reads FQNEAQ (reference sequence). The CDR3 loop spans 13 amino acids. CDR3 amino acids: CSSSPSVNTEAFF. The DNA for the CDR3 is TGTTCCAGCAGCCCGTCAGTGAACACTGAAGCTTTCTTT.

This chain links TRBV12-5 with TRBJ2-2, with D perhaps TRBD2 (5 bases). V was shortened by 0 bases and J by 6 bases, with 8 bases between the two germline ends. CDR1 LGHNT and CDR2 FRNRAP come from the germline V gene. This CDR3 has 14 residues. The CDR3 coding sequence is TGTGCTAGTGGTTTGGTACTGGAGGCCGGGGAGCTGTTTTTT. Its translation is CASGLVLEAGELFF.

This clone appeared once. The germline gene is not matched at one end of the junction; a read error may be the cause. Other nucleotide sequences from this sample produce the same CDR3. This chain uses TRBV7-9 with TRBJ2-1, with TRBD1 matching over 9 bases. The CDR3 runs 15 residues. Germline lookup yields CDR1 SEHNR and CDR2 FQNEAQ (reference sequence). The CDR3 DNA sequence: TGTGCCAGTAGCTTAGCCGTGACAGGGGGTAATGAGCAGTTCTTC. Translation gives CASSLAVTGGNEQFF.

The chain employs TRBV5-4 and TRBJ1-1; TRBD1 is a possible D gene (5 bases). Germline CDR1 reads SGHNT; CDR2 reads YYREEE (reference sequence). This CDR3 comprises 13 residues. Trimming removed 5 bases from V and 1 base from J, with 9 bases in between. The CDR3 here is CASRVGGNTEAFF. The CDR3 coding sequence is TGTGCCAGCAGGGTGGGGGGGAACACTGAAGCTTTCTTT.

This chain connects TRBV19 to TRBJ1-2, with TRBD1 identical over 9 bases. The CDR3 is made up of 14 amino acids. The germline V gene has CDR1 LNHDA and CDR2 SQIVND (reference sequence). V was pared by 7 bases and J by 4 bases, with 7 bases of the junction left unmatched. DNA for the CDR3: TGTGCCAGTACCTTGGGACAGGGCGTCTATGGCTACACCTTC. Its translation is CASTLGQGVYGYTF.

The chain couples TRBV18 to TRBJ1-2, with D possibly TRBD1 on 6 matching bases. V shed 3 bases and J shed 4 bases, with 15 bases lying between them. Germline loops: CDR1 KGHSH, CDR2 LQKENI. This CDR3 has 15 residues. The CDR3 sequence: CASSPYITGSYGYTF. The CDR3 bases are TGTGCCAGCTCACCCTATATCACAGGGAGCTATGGCTACACCTTC.

This clone has a single count. V gene TRBV11-2 combines with J gene TRBJ1-3; 8 nucleotides line up with TRBD1. The CDR3 spans 16 residues. From germline, CDR1 is SGHAT and CDR2 FQNNGV. The V and J ends lost 5 bases and 3 bases, in that order; junction bases with no gene match: 9. The chain's CDR3 is CASSPTGDNFGNTIYF. The CDR3 region has the DNA TGTGCCAGCAGCCCGACAGGGGATAACTTTGGAAACACCATATATTTT.

This clone occurred once. J is TRBJ1-2 and V is TRBV7-2; weak D call: TRBD1 (5 bases). Trimming cost V 1 base and J 2 bases, with 8 bases left between them. This CDR3 contains 14 residues. Germline CDR1 SGHTA, CDR2 FQGNSA. Written as DNA, the CDR3 is TGTGCCAGCAGCTTAGGGGGCGCCAACTATGGCTACACCTTC. Residues: CASSLGGANYGYTF.

V is TRBV2 and J is TRBJ2-1, with TRBD2 identical over 10 bases. CDR1 and CDR2 (germline): SNHLY, FYNNEI. The CDR3 loop spans 15 amino acids. The V segment lost 6 bases and the J segment 3 bases; nucleotides outside the gene matches: 5. The CDR3 sequence: CASRSGTSDYNEQFF. The CDR3 bases are TGTGCCAGCAGGAGCGGGACTAGCGACTACAATGAGCAGTTCTTC.

Comment on this clone: One end of the junction varies from germline; a read error may be responsible. At the DNA level, this CDR3 is encoded by other sequences in the same sample as well. This chain connects TRBV11-2 to TRBJ1-5, with 12 bases lining up with TRBD1. Germline-derived CDR1 and CDR2 are SGHAT and FQNNGV. The CDR3 consists of 16 residues. DNA for the CDR3: TGTGCCAGCAGCTTGGGGGGACAGGGGGCCAATCAGCCTCAGCATTTT. Protein product: CASSLGGQGANQPQHF.